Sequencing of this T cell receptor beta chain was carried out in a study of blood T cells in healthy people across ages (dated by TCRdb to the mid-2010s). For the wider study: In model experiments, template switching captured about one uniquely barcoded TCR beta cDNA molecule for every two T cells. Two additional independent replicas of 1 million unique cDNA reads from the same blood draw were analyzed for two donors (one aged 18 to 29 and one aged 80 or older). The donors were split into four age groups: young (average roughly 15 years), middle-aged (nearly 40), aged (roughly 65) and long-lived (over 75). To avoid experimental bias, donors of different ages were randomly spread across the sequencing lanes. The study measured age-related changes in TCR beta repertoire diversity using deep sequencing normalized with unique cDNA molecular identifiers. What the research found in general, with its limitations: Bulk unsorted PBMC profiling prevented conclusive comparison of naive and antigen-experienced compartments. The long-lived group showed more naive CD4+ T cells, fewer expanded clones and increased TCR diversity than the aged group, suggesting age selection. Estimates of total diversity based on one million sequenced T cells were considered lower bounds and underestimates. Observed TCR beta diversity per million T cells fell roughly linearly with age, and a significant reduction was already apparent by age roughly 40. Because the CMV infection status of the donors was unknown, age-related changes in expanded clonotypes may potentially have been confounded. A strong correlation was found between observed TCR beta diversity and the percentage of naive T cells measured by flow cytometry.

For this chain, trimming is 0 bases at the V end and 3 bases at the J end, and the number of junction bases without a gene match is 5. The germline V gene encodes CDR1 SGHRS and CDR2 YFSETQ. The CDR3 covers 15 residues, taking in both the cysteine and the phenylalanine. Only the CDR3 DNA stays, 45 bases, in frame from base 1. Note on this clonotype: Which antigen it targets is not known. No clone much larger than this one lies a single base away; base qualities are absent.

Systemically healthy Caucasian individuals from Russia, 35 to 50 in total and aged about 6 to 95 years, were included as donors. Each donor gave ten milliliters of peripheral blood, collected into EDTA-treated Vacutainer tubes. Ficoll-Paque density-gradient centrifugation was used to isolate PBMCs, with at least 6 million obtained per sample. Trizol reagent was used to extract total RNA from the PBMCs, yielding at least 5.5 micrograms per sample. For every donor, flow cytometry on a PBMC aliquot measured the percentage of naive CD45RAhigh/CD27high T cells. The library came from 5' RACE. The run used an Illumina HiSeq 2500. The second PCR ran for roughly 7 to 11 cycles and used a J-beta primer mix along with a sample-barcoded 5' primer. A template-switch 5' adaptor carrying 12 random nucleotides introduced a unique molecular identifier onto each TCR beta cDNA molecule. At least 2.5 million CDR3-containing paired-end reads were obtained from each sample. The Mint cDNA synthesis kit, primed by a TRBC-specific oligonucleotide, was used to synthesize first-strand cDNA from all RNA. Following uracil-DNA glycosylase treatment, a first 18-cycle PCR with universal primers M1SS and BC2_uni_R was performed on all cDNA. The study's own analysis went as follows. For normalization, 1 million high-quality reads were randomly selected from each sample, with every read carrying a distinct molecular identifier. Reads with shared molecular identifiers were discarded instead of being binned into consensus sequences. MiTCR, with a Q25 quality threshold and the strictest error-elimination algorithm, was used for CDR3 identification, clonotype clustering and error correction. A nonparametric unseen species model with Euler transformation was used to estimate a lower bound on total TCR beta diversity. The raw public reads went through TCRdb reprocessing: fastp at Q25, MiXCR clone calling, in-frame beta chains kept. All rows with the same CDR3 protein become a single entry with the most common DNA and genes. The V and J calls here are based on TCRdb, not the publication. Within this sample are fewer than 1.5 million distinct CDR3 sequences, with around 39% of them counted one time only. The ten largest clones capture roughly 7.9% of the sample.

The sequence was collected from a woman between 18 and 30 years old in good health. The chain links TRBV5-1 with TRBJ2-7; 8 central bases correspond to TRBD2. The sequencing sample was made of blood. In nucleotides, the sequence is TGCGCCAGCAGCTTGGGTAATAGCGGGAACTACGAGCAGTACTTC. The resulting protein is CASSLGNSGNYEQYF.